The T cell receptor beta chain described here comes from a study of immune cell composition in non-small cell lung cancer. Study-wide background: Histologic subtype was mainly adenocarcinoma or squamous cell carcinoma.

Using immunoSEQ multiplex PCR, the repertoire was profiled, and TCRdb retains in-frame clones only, with some absent. The sample consists of 1,500 to 2,000 clones, around 70% of them appearing once. Findings and limits, study-wide: Clones >0.5% enriched in tumour were rarer in adenocarcinoma (about 35%) than squamous (around 75%).

Normal lung was taken at the farthest possible site, at least 3 cm from tumour. Of note for this clone: Its specificity is not known.

The sequence was obtained from a human donor with non-small cell lung cancer. The specimen sequenced was non-adjacent lung tissue.

This CDR3 reads CASSFVTQGAGANVLTF. In nucleotides, the CDR3 is TGTGCCAGCAGCTTTGTAACACAGGGGGCTGGGGCCAACGTCCTGACTTTC. This chain joins TRBV7-9 and TRBJ2-6; TRBD1 agrees at 8 bases. CDR1 is SEHNR, CDR2 FQNEAQ, per germline (reference sequence). Trimming removed 3 bases from V and 2 bases from J; junction bases left unmatched: 6. This CDR3 comprises 17 residues.